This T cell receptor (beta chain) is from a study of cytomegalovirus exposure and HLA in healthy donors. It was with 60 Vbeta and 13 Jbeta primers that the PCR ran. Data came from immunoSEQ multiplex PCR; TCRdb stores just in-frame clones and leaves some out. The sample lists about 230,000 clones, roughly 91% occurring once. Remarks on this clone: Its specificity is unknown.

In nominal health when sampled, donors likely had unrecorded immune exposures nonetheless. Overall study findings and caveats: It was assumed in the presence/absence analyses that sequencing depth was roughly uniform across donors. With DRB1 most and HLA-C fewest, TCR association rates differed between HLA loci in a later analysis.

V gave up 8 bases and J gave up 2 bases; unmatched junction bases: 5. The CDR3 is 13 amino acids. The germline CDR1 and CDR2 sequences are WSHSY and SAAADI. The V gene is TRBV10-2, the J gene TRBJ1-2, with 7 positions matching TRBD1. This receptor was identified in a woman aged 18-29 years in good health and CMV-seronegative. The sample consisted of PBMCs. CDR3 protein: CASLDRSNYGYTF. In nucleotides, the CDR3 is TGCGCCAGCCTGGACAGGAGCAACTATGGCTACACCTTC.